This section outlines one TCR beta chain sequence together with its context. The antigen is not known. This CDR3 comprises 14 residues. The V gene's germline CDR1 is DFQATT and CDR2 SNEGSKA (reference sequence). V shed 6 bases and J shed 0 bases, with 15 bases lying between them. This entry belongs to a study of T cells in Graves' hyperthyroidism and ophthalmopathy. Study-level findings and limits: A model of 13 V-J pairs discriminated ophthalmopathy from stable hyperthyroidism. A median approximately 6.8 months before onset, the model predicted ophthalmopathy.

The investigators amplified TCR beta CDR3 regions from RNA transcripts. TCR CDR3 regions were first amplified by RT-PCR with HTBI primers. TCRdb ran MiXCR on the multiplex PCR reads and lists one entry per CDR3 protein. Seen here are roughly 200,000 distinct CDR3 sequences, about a sixth observed once, and the top ten hold more than 50%. This TCR was recovered from a woman aged 45-65 years with Graves' hyperthyroidism. The rearrangement uses TRBV20-1 and TRBJ2-7; perhaps TRBD1 as D (6 bases). The sample comprised blood. CDR3 DNA sequence: TGCAGTGCGACAGGTTGGCAGAGCTCCTACGAGCAGTACTTC. This gives the protein CSATGWQSSYEQYF.